The entry below gives a single TCR beta chain sequence along with its context. Libraries were prepared by immunoSEQ multiplex PCR; TCRdb keeps only in-frame clonotypes and omits some of them. Of tens of thousands of clones listed, 68% are singletons. These data are taken from a study of blood T cell repertoires in COVID-19. Overall study context: T cells, B-cell-depleted T cells, or PBMCs supplied cDNA or gDNA.

The germline V gene has CDR1 LGHNA and CDR2 YSLEER. CDR3 length: 17 residues. V lost 0 bases, J lost 5 bases, and 11 bases stayed unmatched. Sequenced material: peripheral blood. V is TRBV4-3 and J is TRBJ2-3; 7 bases are shared with TRBD1. This TCR was recovered from a human donor in a cohort sampled during active COVID-19. The CDR3 loop is CASSQDRLGTGEDTQYF. In DNA, the CDR3 is TGCGCCAGCAGCCAAGATCGGCTTGGTACAGGGGAAGATACGCAGTATTTT.